The rows below give T cell receptor beta chains drawn from one sample of a study of cytomegalovirus exposure and HLA in healthy donors. Generated by immunoSEQ multiplex PCR, the TCRdb table keeps only in-frame clones and is missing some. This sample has roughly 170,000 clones; 75% to 90% occur once, and the top ten carry 1.5% to 2%. The sequenced sample consisted of PBMCs. Every receptor here comes from a man in his fifties in good health and CMV-seronegative. Both conserved end residues are part of each CDR3. D genes are given only for firm matches. The size entry is marked missing in some rows and otherwise reads once, few, many or a size class.

j_call: TRBJ1-4; clone_size: -; d_call: -; v_call: TRBV4-1; cdr3_nt: TGCGCCAGCAGCCCGCTCTTCGGCAGGGAAACTAATGAAAAACTGTTTTTT; cdr3_aa: CASSPLFGRETNEKLFF
j_call: TRBJ2-5; clone_size: once; d_call: -; v_call: TRBV10-3; cdr3_nt: TGTGCCATCAGTGGAGACAACAACGCCCAGTACTTC; cdr3_aa: CAISGDNNAQYF
j_call: TRBJ2-7; clone_size: -; d_call: -; v_call: TRBV11-2; cdr3_nt: TGTGCCAGCAGCTCCTTAGTCTACGAGCAGTACTTC; cdr3_aa: CASSSLVYEQYF
j_call: TRBJ2-1; clone_size: -; d_call: -; v_call: TRBV7-2; cdr3_nt: TGTGCCAGCAGCCCCCCGGTGGGAGCCTACAATGAGCAGTTCTTC; cdr3_aa: CASSPPVGAYNEQFF
j_call: TRBJ1-2; clone_size: -; d_call: -; v_call: TRBV19; cdr3_nt: TGTGCCAGTAGCACAGGATTTGGTGACTATGGCTACACCTTC; cdr3_aa: CASSTGFGDYGYTF
j_call: TRBJ1-2; clone_size: -; d_call: TRBD1; v_call: TRBV6-5; cdr3_nt: TGTGCCAGCAGCCAGACAGGGGAAGACTATGGCTACACCTTC; cdr3_aa: CASSQTGEDYGYTF
j_call: TRBJ2-5; clone_size: -; d_call: TRBD2; v_call: TRBV7-2; cdr3_nt: TGTGCCAGCAGCCCGGGACTAGCGGGAGTCCAGGAGCAGTACTTC; cdr3_aa: CASSPGLAGVQEQYF
j_call: TRBJ2-6; clone_size: -; d_call: TRBD1; v_call: TRBV5-1; cdr3_nt: TGCGCCAGCAGCCCGGAGGCAGGGGGAACTTCTGGGGCCAACGTCCTGACTTTC; cdr3_aa: CASSPEAGGTSGANVLTF
j_call: TRBJ2-7; clone_size: -; d_call: TRBD1; v_call: TRBV25-1; cdr3_nt: TGTGCCAGCTCGACAGGGATCGGTATCTACGAGCAGTACTTC; cdr3_aa: CASSTGIGIYEQYF
j_call: TRBJ2-7; clone_size: -; d_call: -; v_call: TRBV28; cdr3_nt: TGTGCCAGCAGTCCCTCGGACAGCCCAAACTCCTACGAGCAGTACTTC; cdr3_aa: CASSPSDSPNSYEQYF
j_call: TRBJ2-7; clone_size: -; d_call: -; v_call: TRBV20-1; cdr3_nt: TGCAGTGCTAGAGGAGGAGCCGAGCAGTACTTC; cdr3_aa: CSARGGAEQYF
j_call: TRBJ1-2; clone_size: -; d_call: -; v_call: TRBV20-1; cdr3_nt: TGCAGTGAAAGGAGCTACTATGGCTACACCTTC; cdr3_aa: CSERSYYGYTF
j_call: TRBJ1-5; clone_size: -; d_call: TRBD1; v_call: TRBV7-9; cdr3_nt: TGTGCCAGCAGCTTAGGGACAGGAGTAAATCAGCCCCAGCATTTT; cdr3_aa: CASSLGTGVNQPQHF
j_call: TRBJ2-2; clone_size: -; d_call: -; v_call: TRBV28; cdr3_nt: TGTGCCAGCAGTTTATGGTCCCTCGGGAGTCGGACCGGGGAGCTGTTTTTT; cdr3_aa: CASSLWSLGSRTGELFF
j_call: TRBJ2-5; clone_size: -; d_call: -; v_call: TRBV6-1; cdr3_nt: TGTGCCAGCAGTGTTGGCGGGGGCGTACAAGAGACCCAGTACTTC; cdr3_aa: CASSVGGGVQETQYF
j_call: TRBJ2-5; clone_size: few; d_call: -; v_call: TRBV25-1; cdr3_nt: TGTGCCAGCAGTGCGTCGAGGCCGCGGGAGACCCAGTACTTC; cdr3_aa: CASSASRPRETQYF
j_call: TRBJ2-7; clone_size: -; d_call: TRBD1; v_call: TRBV19; cdr3_nt: TGTGCCAGTAGTATAGCTGGGACAGGGGCCCGACGGGGGAGCGGGAAGATTCACGAGCAGTACTTC; cdr3_aa: CASSIAGTGARRGSGKIHEQYF
j_call: TRBJ1-3; clone_size: -; d_call: -; v_call: TRBV7-9; cdr3_nt: TGTGCCAGCAGCTTATTTGAAGCCAGGGGAAACACCATATATTTT; cdr3_aa: CASSLFEARGNTIYF
j_call: TRBJ2-1; clone_size: -; d_call: -; v_call: TRBV5-1; cdr3_nt: TGCGCCAGCAGCCCACAGGGAGCCGACTTCTACAATGAGCAGTTCTTC; cdr3_aa: CASSPQGADFYNEQFF
j_call: TRBJ2-2; clone_size: -; d_call: -; v_call: TRBV27; cdr3_nt: TGTGCCAGCAGTTACACCGTTAACACCGGGGAGCTGTTTTTT; cdr3_aa: CASSYTVNTGELFF
j_call: TRBJ2-2; clone_size: -; d_call: TRBD1; v_call: TRBV7-9; cdr3_nt: TGTGCCAGCAGCCCTGGACAGGGACGGACCGGGGAGCTGTTTTTT; cdr3_aa: CASSPGQGRTGELFF
j_call: TRBJ1-1; clone_size: -; d_call: -; v_call: TRBV7-2; cdr3_nt: TGTGCCAGCAGCTTAGTCAGGCAGAATGAAGCTTTCTTT; cdr3_aa: CASSLVRQNEAFF
j_call: TRBJ2-5; clone_size: -; d_call: TRBD2; v_call: TRBV7-7; cdr3_nt: TGTGCTAGCAGCTTTGGCGGGGGAGGGGAGACCCAGTACTTC; cdr3_aa: CASSFGGGGETQYF
j_call: TRBJ2-2; clone_size: few; d_call: -; v_call: TRBV5-1; cdr3_nt: TGCGCCAGCCAAATCTCGATTAACACGAACACCGGGGAGCTGTTTTTT; cdr3_aa: CASQISINTNTGELFF
j_call: TRBJ2-3; clone_size: -; d_call: TRBD2; v_call: TRBV14; cdr3_nt: TGTGCCAGCAGCCCGTTGACTAGCGGGATTCGCCCAGATACGCAGTATTTT; cdr3_aa: CASSPLTSGIRPDTQYF
j_call: TRBJ1-2; clone_size: once; d_call: TRBD1; v_call: TRBV4-3; cdr3_nt: TGCGCCAGCAGCCGCAAAACTCTACAGGGGGACGCCTCTAACTATGGCTACACCTTC; cdr3_aa: CASSRKTLQGDASNYGYTF
j_call: TRBJ2-5; clone_size: -; d_call: -; v_call: TRBV21-1; cdr3_nt: TGTGCCAGCAGCTCAACGGGATACCAAGAGACCCAGTACTTC; cdr3_aa: CASSSTGYQETQYF
j_call: TRBJ1-4; clone_size: -; d_call: -; v_call: TRBV4-2; cdr3_nt: TGTGCCAGCAGCCTACCATCTGGGGAGGAAAAACTGTTTTTT; cdr3_aa: CASSLPSGEEKLFF